Included here is one T cell receptor beta chain sequence, with context. Assay: immunoSEQ multiplex PCR; the TCRdb copy retains only in-frame clones and omits some. This sample has 190,000 or so clones, with 65% to 90% found just once. This record comes from a study of blood T cell repertoires in COVID-19. Study as a whole: T cells, B-cell-depleted T cells, or PBMCs provided the cDNA or gDNA that served as material.

Participant-given clinical history determined each cohort assignment. Cohort 3 recovered donors had two negative PCRs, clearance, or symptom resolution. CDR3 length equals 13 residues. Material for sequencing was PBMCs or T cells enriched from blood (not recorded which). The J gene is TRBJ2-1, the V gene TRBV21-1; the table gives TRBD1 as D, unverified against the DNA. TRBV21-1 is tagged as a pseudogene. The TCR was taken from a man aged 35-49 years who had recovered from COVID-19. Here the CDR3 DNA reads TGTGCCAGCCGTACAGCAAGATACAATGAGCAGTTCTTC. Translated, it gives CASRTARYNEQFF.